The 9 T cell receptor beta chains listed next were all sequenced from one sample in a study of T cell responses to AZD1222 COVID-19 vaccine. The protocol was immunoSEQ multiplex PCR, while the TCRdb copy is restricted to in-frame clones and leaves out a portion. The data contain fewer than 150,000 clones, approximately 90% of them singletons. The starting material was peripheral blood, obtained on day 0 of AZD1222 vaccination. The receptors stem from an adult in good health.

This clone was picked up a small number of times. This rearrangement joins TRBV6-2 or TRBV6-3 to TRBJ2-1; 11 bases agree with TRBD2. The CDR3 loop spans 15 amino acids. Trimming took 2 bases from V and 8 from J; bases not matched to a gene: 5. CDR1 is MNHEY, CDR2 SVGEGT, per germline. Written as DNA, the CDR3 is TGTGCCAGCAGTTACGCGGTAGCGGGGGGGCATGAGCAGTTCTTC. This translates into CASSYAVAGGHEQFF.

This clone turned up a few times. The V and J genes are TRBV15 and TRBJ1-1; a possible D gene is TRBD1 (5 bases). V lost 5 bases and J lost 2, with 15 bases in between. This CDR3 is 15 amino acids long. CDR1 and CDR2 (germline): LNHNV, YYDKDF (reference sequence). CDR3 in DNA: TGTGCCACCAGCTCCCGGACAAAGGTAAACACTGAAGCTTTCTTT. It is translated as CATSSRTKVNTEAFF. Drawing the rest from reference TRBV15 and TRBJ1-1, the complete variable domain is DAMVIQNPRYQVTQFGKPVTLSCSQTLNHNVMYWYQQKSSQAPKLLFHYYDKDFNNEADTPDNFQSRRPNTSFCFLDIRSPGLGDTAMYLCATSSRTKVNTEAFFGQGTRLTVV.

The V call is TRBV27, the J call TRBJ1-1, with 7 bases that match TRBD1. The CDR3 spans 14 residues. The V and J ends lost 8 bases and 1 base, in that order; junction bases with no gene match: 7. Germline CDR1 MNHEY, CDR2 SMNVEV (reference sequence). In nucleotides, the CDR3 is TGTGCCAGCGCATACTCAGGGGGGAACACTGAAGCTTTCTTT. It is translated as CASAYSGGNTEAFF.

CDR3 nucleotides: TGTGCCAGCAGCTCTATCGGGCCCCGAATTCTCTATGGCTACACCTTC. As protein: CASSSIGPRILYGYTF. This chain uses TRBV7-2 with TRBJ1-2, with no clear D. With 4 bases removed from V and 4 bases from J, the gap between germline ends came to 19 bases. Germline V gene sequence: CDR1 SGHTA, CDR2 FQGNSA. The CDR3 is 16 residues long. Looking up the rest from reference TRBV7-2 and TRBJ1-2 gives the full variable domain: GAGVSQSPSNKVTEKGKDVELRCDPISGHTALYWYRQSLGQGLEFLIYFQGNSAPDKSGLPSDRFSAERTGGSVSTLTIQRTQQEDSAVYLCASSSIGPRILYGYTFGSGTRLTVV.

The chain has TRBV6-4 and TRBJ2-1, with 12 bases aligning to TRBD2. The V gene end was trimmed by 6 bases and the J gene end by 6 bases; junction bases not matched to a gene: 6. Germline values: CDR1 MRHNA, CDR2 SNTAGT. The CDR3 spans 15 residues. The chain's CDR3 is CASSLTSGGGNEQFF. The CDR3 DNA is TGTGCCAGCAGCCTGACTAGCGGGGGAGGCAATGAGCAGTTCTTC.

This clone was seen a single time. The chain has TRBV5-1 and TRBJ2-5; D not resolved. Trimming removed 3 bases at V and 2 bases at J, with 8 bases between. Germline V CDR1 and CDR2: SGHRS, YFSETQ. The length of the CDR3 is 13 residues. CDR3 DNA sequence: TGCGCCAGCAGCTCAACCCTACAAGAGACCCAGTACTTC. Translating it yields CASSSTLQETQYF.

The gene calls are TRBV4-1 and TRBJ2-7, with D possibly matching TRBD2 (7 bases). V was clipped by 1 base and J by 7 bases, with 11 bases between them. The CDR3 sequence is 13 residues long. Germline V gene data show CDR1 as MGHRA and CDR2 as YSYEKL. CDR3: CASSQVGGGEQYF. The CDR3 bases are TGCGCCAGCAGCCAAGTAGGGGGGGGAGAGCAGTACTTC.

The chain joins TRBV19 to TRBJ1-1; 8 positions match TRBD1. There are 17 residues in the CDR3. V lost 6 bases, J lost 5 bases, and 17 bases stayed unmatched. The germline V gene encodes CDR1 LNHDA and CDR2 SQIVND (reference sequence). In DNA, the CDR3 is TGTGCCAGTAGCTCCGCCGAAATCGGACAGGGCGGGACTGAAGCTTTCTTT. Amino acid sequence: CASSSAEIGQGGTEAFF. The whole variable domain, remainder taken from reference TRBV19 and TRBJ1-1, is DGGITQSPKYLFRKEGQNVTLSCEQNLNHDAMYWYRQDPGQGLRLIYYSQIVNDFQKGDIAEGYSVSREKKESFPLTVTSAQKNPTAFYLCASSSAEIGQGGTEAFFGQGTRLTVV.

The chain has TRBV29-1 and TRBJ1-2; possible D gene TRBD1, 5 bases. The CDR3 length is 12 residues. V was pared by 4 bases and J by 7 bases, with 13 bases between. From germline, CDR1 is SQVTM and CDR2 ANQGSEA. CDR3 DNA: TGCAGCGTTGTGATCACGGGGGGTGGCTACACCTTC. This gives the protein CSVVITGGGYTF.